The rows below give T cell receptor beta chains drawn from one sample of a study of early T cells in non-severe SARS-CoV-2 infection. TCRdb processed the 5' RACE reads anew with MiXCR; each CDR3 protein has one entry. Found here are fewer than 120,000 distinct CDR3 sequences, about 12% of them singletons; the top ten hold around 4.1%. The source was whole blood, collected at baseline. All receptors come from an adult who was a healthcare worker with PCR-confirmed SARS-CoV-2 infection or an uninfected control (not recorded which). Both conserved end residues are part of each CDR3. The D gene is left open where the match is weak. Clone size is shown for a subset of rows, as once, few, many or a class of expanded clone.

d_call: TRBD2; cdr3_length: 15; clone_size: few; v_call: TRBV2; j_call: TRBJ2-1; cdr3_nt: TGTGCCAGCAGTGAAAATCTAGCGGGTGGTAATGAGCAGTTCTTC; cdr3_aa: CASSENLAGGNEQFF
d_call: .; cdr3_length: 18; clone_size: .; v_call: TRBV5-4; j_call: TRBJ2-2; cdr3_nt: TGTGCCAGCAGCTTGGTGGCGAGCCGGTCCCCTAACACCGGGGAGCTGTTTTTT; cdr3_aa: CASSLVASRSPNTGELFF
d_call: TRBD1; cdr3_length: 15; clone_size: few; v_call: TRBV19; j_call: TRBJ1-5; cdr3_nt: TGTGCCAGTAGATGGGGAGGGACAGGCAATCAGCCCCAGCATTTT; cdr3_aa: CASRWGGTGNQPQHF
d_call: TRBD1; cdr3_length: 13; clone_size: many; v_call: TRBV29-1; j_call: TRBJ2-7; cdr3_nt: TGCAGCGCCGGACAGGGAGGATCCTACGAGCAGTACTTC; cdr3_aa: CSAGQGGSYEQYF
d_call: .; cdr3_length: 13; clone_size: many; v_call: TRBV18; j_call: TRBJ1-1; cdr3_nt: TGTGCCAGCTCACCGGGGGGGGAAACTGAAGCTTTCTTT; cdr3_aa: CASSPGGETEAFF
d_call: .; cdr3_length: 14; clone_size: .; v_call: TRBV20-1; j_call: TRBJ1-5; cdr3_nt: TGCAGTGCCCGCGAGGCCCTAACGAATCAGCCCCAGCATTTT; cdr3_aa: CSAREALTNQPQHF
d_call: .; cdr3_length: 13; clone_size: few; v_call: TRBV11-1; j_call: TRBJ2-7; cdr3_nt: TGTGCCAGCAGCTTGGGACCGCTCTACGAGCAGTACTTC; cdr3_aa: CASSLGPLYEQYF
d_call: .; cdr3_length: 15; clone_size: once; v_call: TRBV12-3/TRBV12-4; j_call: TRBJ2-3; cdr3_nt: TGTGCCAGCAGTTTAGCTCCTAGCAGCCCAGATACGCAGTATTTT; cdr3_aa: CASSLAPSSPDTQYF
d_call: .; cdr3_length: 14; clone_size: few; v_call: TRBV5-6; j_call: TRBJ2-5; cdr3_nt: TGTGCCAGCAGCTTGGCTGGGTTCAGAGAGACCCAGTACTTC; cdr3_aa: CASSLAGFRETQYF
d_call: TRBD1; cdr3_length: 12; clone_size: .; v_call: TRBV7-9; j_call: TRBJ1-5; cdr3_nt: TGTGCCAGCAGCGACAGGGGTCAGCCCCAGCATTTT; cdr3_aa: CASSDRGQPQHF
d_call: .; cdr3_length: 12; clone_size: many; v_call: TRBV7-2; j_call: TRBJ1-1; cdr3_nt: TGTGCCAGCAGCTTATGGAACACTGAAGCTTTCTTT; cdr3_aa: CASSLWNTEAFF
d_call: .; cdr3_length: 16; clone_size: .; v_call: TRBV7-8; j_call: TRBJ1-5; cdr3_nt: TGTGCCAGCAGCTTCCAGGACGCCCAGAGCAATCAGCCCCAGCATTTT; cdr3_aa: CASSFQDAQSNQPQHF
d_call: TRBD1; cdr3_length: 12; clone_size: many; v_call: TRBV29-1; j_call: TRBJ2-7; cdr3_nt: TGCAGCGCCCGCGACAGGGACTACGAGCAGTACTTC; cdr3_aa: CSARDRDYEQYF
d_call: .; cdr3_length: 14; clone_size: few; v_call: TRBV5-1; j_call: TRBJ2-1; cdr3_nt: TGCGCCAGCAGCTTGGCCGACATCTACAATGAGCAGTTCTTC; cdr3_aa: CASSLADIYNEQFF
d_call: .; cdr3_length: 14; clone_size: .; v_call: TRBV2; j_call: TRBJ2-2; cdr3_nt: TGTGCCAGCAGTGAACGGGTGAGGACCGGGGAGCTGTTTTTT; cdr3_aa: CASSERVRTGELFF
d_call: .; cdr3_length: 14; clone_size: many; v_call: TRBV5-1; j_call: TRBJ2-7; cdr3_nt: TGCGCCAGCAGCTTGGCCGTCTTTCCCTACGAGCAGTACTTC; cdr3_aa: CASSLAVFPYEQYF
d_call: .; cdr3_length: 13; clone_size: few; v_call: TRBV10-3; j_call: TRBJ2-7; cdr3_nt: TGTGCCATCAGTGAGGGCCCCCCGGGAGAGCAGTACTTC; cdr3_aa: CAISEGPPGEQYF
d_call: .; cdr3_length: 13; clone_size: few; v_call: TRBV4-1; j_call: TRBJ2-5; cdr3_nt: TGCGCCAGCAGCTGGTCAGCTACGGAGACCCAGTACTTC; cdr3_aa: CASSWSATETQYF
d_call: .; cdr3_length: 13; clone_size: many; v_call: TRBV18; j_call: TRBJ1-2; cdr3_nt: TGTGCCAGCTCGCCGGGGGAGCACTATGGCTACACCTTC; cdr3_aa: CASSPGEHYGYTF
d_call: TRBD2; cdr3_length: 17; clone_size: many; v_call: TRBV28; j_call: TRBJ2-1; cdr3_nt: TGTGCCAGCAGTTTAGCGGGAGGGCTAAGCTCCTACAATGAGCAGTTCTTC; cdr3_aa: CASSLAGGLSSYNEQFF
d_call: .; cdr3_length: 13; clone_size: many; v_call: TRBV20-1; j_call: TRBJ1-1; cdr3_nt: TGCAGCGGAATTGGGGGGGCCAACACTGAAGCTTTCTTT; cdr3_aa: CSGIGGANTEAFF
d_call: TRBD2; cdr3_length: 16; clone_size: many; v_call: TRBV7-2; j_call: TRBJ2-1; cdr3_nt: TGTGCCAGCAGCAATAGTCCGACTAGCGGGGGGAATGAGCAGTTCTTC; cdr3_aa: CASSNSPTSGGNEQFF